This TCR beta chain emerged from a study of OX40 agonist ivuxolimab in advanced cancers. Study details: Partial responses were achieved by three patients, one with hepatocellular carcinoma and two with cutaneous melanoma.

Between the trimmed V and J ends, which lost 2 bases and 0 bases, there was a span of 5 bases. Germline V gene data show CDR1 as ENHRY and CDR2 as SYGVKD. CDR3 length: 15 amino acids. TCRdb's copy holds only in-frame clones and misses some; the assay was immunoSEQ multiplex PCR. The data contain under 65,000 clones, 85% to 95% of them singletons. Patients had blood sampled at baseline and again on cycle 4 day 1 and cycle 7 day 1. The sequence derives from an adult with an advanced solid tumor such as melanoma, head and neck, liver or kidney cancer. The chain is built from TRBV10-3 and TRBJ2-6, with D hard to call. The starting material was CD4+ or CD8+ T cells sorted from blood, obtained in a trial of the OX40 agonist ivuxolimab. The CDR3 DNA is TGTGCCATCAGTGAGAACAACTCTGGGGCCAACGTCCTGACTTTC. Its translation is CAISENNSGANVLTF.